These 21 T cell receptor beta chains share one sample of origin, sequenced in a study of beta chain features in type 1 diabetes. Findings and limits, study-wide: Moderate but significant shortening of TCRB CDR3s was recorded in all four CD4+ subsets from Type 1 diabetes patients.

These receptors' targets are unknown. Every isolated RNA sample was fully reverse transcribed, so sequencing captured expressed TCRB transcripts. Sequenced by immunoSEQ multiplex PCR; TCRdb stores in-frame clones only, minus some. The data hold 52,000 or so clones, with 52% observed a single time. The material sequenced was Tregs from blood. These receptors were taken from a woman in her thirties or forties with type 1 diabetes.

The chain uses TRBV6-5 and TRBJ1-6; 9 bases match TRBD1. V shed 0 bases and J 8 bases; nucleotides not matched to a gene: 5. The germline CDR1 and CDR2 sequences are MNHEY and SVGAGI. This CDR3 has 16 amino acids. The CDR3 DNA follows: TGTGCCAGCAGTTACTCACCGGGACAGGGTGATTCACCCCTCCACTTT. Translation: CASSYSPGQGDSPLHF.

There are a few counts of this clone. V is TRBV7-3 and J is TRBJ2-3; D unclear. There are 14 residues in the CDR3. Germline CDR1 and CDR2: SGHTA and FQGTGA. V was cut by 2 bases and J by 0 bases, with 6 bases left in between. This CDR3 reads CASSLQSSTDTQYF. In DNA, the CDR3 is TGTGCCAGCAGCTTACAGTCTAGCACAGATACGCAGTATTTT. Full variable domain (missing parts from reference TRBV7-3 and TRBJ2-3): GAGVSQTPSNKVTEKGKYVELRCDPISGHTALYWYRQSLGQGPEFLIYFQGTGAADDSGLPNDRFFAVRPEGSVSTLKIQRTERGDSAVYLCASSLQSSTDTQYFGPGTRLTVL.

V usage is TRBV5-1 and J usage is TRBJ1-3, with D perhaps TRBD1 (6 bases). CDR1 and CDR2 from the germline V gene are SGHRS and YFSETQ. The CDR3 is 15 residues long. Trimming took off 0 bases at V and 1 base at J, with 8 bases between the two ends. CDR3 residues: CASSLAQGSGNTIYF. DNA for the CDR3: TGCGCCAGCAGCTTGGCCCAGGGGTCTGGAAACACCATATATTTT. The full variable domain, rest sourced from reference TRBV5-1 and TRBJ1-3, is KAGVTQTPRYLIKTRGQQVTLSCSPISGHRSVSWYQQTPGQGLQFLFEYFSETQRNKGNFPGRFSGRQFSNSRSEMNVSTLELGDSALYLCASSLAQGSGNTIYFGEGSWLTVV.

This chain links TRBV7-2 with TRBJ1-4; maybe TRBD1 (6 bases). The V and J ends lost 5 bases and 8 bases respectively, with 15 bases between them. Germline CDR1 and CDR2: SGHTA and FQGNSA. CDR3 size: 14 residues. This CDR3 is CASSNRVGGEKLFF. In DNA, the CDR3 is TGTGCCAGCAGCAACAGGGTGGGAGGGGAAAAACTGTTTTTT.

This clone is labeled medium-sized (0.01 to 0.1%). The V gene is TRBV7-9, the J gene TRBJ2-2; D possibly corresponds to TRBD1 (6 bases). Per germline, CDR1 SEHNR and CDR2 FQNEAQ (reference sequence). This CDR3 comprises 15 residues. V shed 3 bases and J shed 1 base, with 9 bases lying between them. The CDR3 loop reads CASSLNRVNTGELFF. In nucleotides, the CDR3 is TGTGCCAGCAGCTTGAACAGGGTGAACACCGGGGAGCTGTTTTTT.

Details on this clone: Different DNA sequences within this sample yield the same CDR3. This chain links TRBV5-5 with TRBJ1-2; D unresolved. Germline lookup yields CDR1 SGHKS and CDR2 YYEKEE (reference sequence). This CDR3 is built from 17 residues. Trimming pared 1 base from V and 8 bases from J, leaving 24 bases between. CDR3 loop: CASSLRPTGPQAPGYTF. CDR3 DNA: TGTGCCAGCAGCTTGAGGCCCACCGGCCCCCAGGCTCCCGGCTACACCTTC.

This clone was observed a few times. The genes are TRBV7-9 and TRBJ2-1; 10 bases agree with TRBD1. V shed 2 bases, J shed 6 bases, and the junction held 10 bases outside the gene matches. Germline loops: CDR1 SEHNR, CDR2 FQNEAQ (reference sequence). The CDR3 has 17 amino acids. The chain's CDR3 is CASSLRMATGGFNEQFF. The CDR3 bases are TGTGCCAGCAGCTTACGAATGGCGACAGGGGGCTTCAATGAGCAGTTCTTC.

The rearrangement links TRBV7-9 to TRBJ2-7; D is possibly TRBD2 (7 bases). Per germline, CDR1 SEHNR and CDR2 FQNEAQ (reference sequence). V lost 3 bases and J 2 bases, leaving 11 bases between the germline ends. CDR3 length: 14 amino acids. In nucleotides, the CDR3 is TGTGCCAGCAGCTTTGGGGGGGCGGCCTACGAGCAGTACTTC. Its translation is CASSFGGAAYEQYF.

CDR3: CASSLGLAGIDTQYF. CDR3 sequence (DNA): TGTGCCAGCAGCTTAGGTCTAGCGGGGATAGATACGCAGTATTTT. V and J are TRBV7-2 and TRBJ2-3; TRBD2 matches at 9 bases. V lost 1 base, J lost 5 bases, and 4 bases stayed unmatched. Germline CDR1 SGHTA, CDR2 FQGNSA. The CDR3 has 15 amino acids.

This clone was seen just once. This chain uses TRBV7-2 with TRBJ2-3; unclear D gene. Germline V gene data show CDR1 as SGHTA and CDR2 as FQGNSA. The V and J ends lost 3 bases and 4 bases respectively, with 8 bases between them. This CDR3 is built from 13 residues. In DNA form, the CDR3 reads TGTGCCAGCAGCTTCATCGCAGCAGATACGCAGTATTTT. It yields the protein CASSFIAADTQYF. The whole variable domain, remainder taken from reference TRBV7-2 and TRBJ2-3, is GAGVSQSPSNKVTEKGKDVELRCDPISGHTALYWYRQSLGQGLEFLIYFQGNSAPDKSGLPSDRFSAERTGGSVSTLTIQRTQQEDSAVYLCASSFIAADTQYFGPGTRLTVL.

This clone came up a few times. The chain has TRBV27 and TRBJ2-2; D is uncertain. CDR1 is MNHEY and CDR2 is SMNVEV in the germline V gene (reference sequence). The CDR3 consists of 18 residues. V shed 5 bases and J shed 7 bases, with 26 bases lying between them. The chain's CDR3 is CASSPYAVTSTRVGELFF. CDR3 nucleotides: TGTGCCAGCAGTCCCTATGCGGTCACCTCGACCCGGGTCGGGGAGCTGTTTTTT.

This chain uses TRBV4-2 with TRBJ1-2, with a possible D match to TRBD1 (5 bases). The CDR3 runs to 17 residues. Trimming shortened V by 1 base and J by 1 base, and 16 bases separated the two germline ends. The germline V gene has CDR1 LGHNA and CDR2 YNFKEQ. The CDR3 DNA is TGTGCCAGCAGCCAAGTAGTTTTAAGGGGTTATAACTATGGCTACACCTTC. It specifies CASSQVVLRGYNYGYTF.

The chain combines TRBV5-1 with TRBJ1-5; TRBD1 is a possible D gene (6 bases). Germline V lookup: CDR1 SGHRS, CDR2 YFSETQ. V was cut by 2 bases and J by 5 bases, with 11 bases left in between. The CDR3 covers 14 residues. The CDR3 loop reads CASSFGTNDQPQHF. The CDR3 DNA follows: TGCGCCAGCAGCTTCGGGACAAACGATCAGCCCCAGCATTTT.

Only a few counts were recorded for this clone. The rearrangement joins TRBV19 to TRBJ1-2; tentatively, D is TRBD1 (6 bases). This CDR3 is 13 amino acids long. Trimming removed 9 bases at V and 6 bases at J, with 17 bases between. Germline V gene data show CDR1 as LNHDA and CDR2 as SQIVND (reference sequence). The CDR3 coding sequence is TGTGCCAGCCGTACAGGGTTGGTTAATGGCTACACCTTC. Amino acid sequence: CASRTGLVNGYTF. Drawing the rest from reference TRBV19 and TRBJ1-2, the complete variable domain is DGGITQSPKYLFRKEGQNVTLSCEQNLNHDAMYWYRQDPGQGLRLIYYSQIVNDFQKGDIAEGYSVSREKKESFPLTVTSAQKNPTAFYLCASRTGLVNGYTFGSGTRLTVV.

V is TRBV28 and J is TRBJ1-1; D perhaps matches TRBD1 (6 bases). The germline V and J ends were trimmed by 8 bases and 3 bases, with 13 bases remaining between them. This CDR3 has 13 residues. Per germline, CDR1 MDHEN and CDR2 SYDVKM. The CDR3 loop reads CASQGSSDTEAFF. CDR3 nucleotide sequence: TGTGCCAGCCAGGGGAGTTCGGACACTGAAGCTTTCTTT.

This sequence joins TRBV11-2 and TRBJ1-2; D uncertain. The CDR3 runs to 13 residues. The ends were cut back, 0 bases at V and 7 bases at J, with 9 bases in the middle. The V gene's germline CDR1 is SGHAT and CDR2 FQNNGV. The CDR3 DNA is TGTGCCAGCAGCTTAGATCTGGCGGTTGGCTACACCTTC. This sequence encodes CASSLDLAVGYTF.

A few counts support this clone. The chain carries TRBV6-1 and TRBJ2-2, with D unclear. The germline V and J ends were trimmed by 1 base and 1 base, with 4 bases remaining between them. Per germline, CDR1 MNHNS and CDR2 SASEGT. The CDR3 is 14 amino acids. The CDR3 region is CASSEGLNTGELFF. The CDR3 nucleotides are TGTGCCAGCAGTGAAGGTCTGAACACCGGGGAGCTGTTTTTT.

This chain uses TRBV28 with TRBJ2-5; 7 bases line up with TRBD2. The CDR3 totals 13 residues. In germline, CDR1 is MDHEN, CDR2 SYDVKM. The V and J ends lost 7 bases and 11 bases, in that order; junction bases with no gene match: 13. The CDR3 bases are TGTGCCAGCATCCGGCGGGAGCCTTTTGAGCAGTACTTC. Encoded protein: CASIRREPFEQYF.

This chain links TRBV5-1 with TRBJ2-5, with 10 bases aligning to TRBD2. V gave up 4 bases and J gave up 4 bases; unmatched junction bases: 10. The CDR3 runs to 16 residues. Germline CDR1 reads SGHRS; CDR2 reads YFSETQ. For the CDR3, the DNA is TGCGCCAGCAGCCCCGGGAGCGGGAGGGCTTTAGAGACCCAGTACTTC. Protein: CASSPGSGRALETQYF.

This clone came up once. This chain connects TRBV6-6 to TRBJ1-5; 8 nucleotides line up with TRBD1. The CDR3 runs to 16 residues. In germline, CDR1 is MNHNY, CDR2 SVGAGI (reference sequence). The V segment lost 6 bases and the J segment 0 bases; nucleotides outside the gene matches: 7. Written as DNA, the CDR3 is TGTGCCAGCAGGCCGGGACAGGCCCTTAGCAATCAGCCCCAGCATTTT. Translated, it gives CASRPGQALSNQPQHF.

This chain uses TRBV5-4 with TRBJ1-2; 9 bases map to TRBD1. Germline V gene data show CDR1 as SGHNT and CDR2 as YYREEE (reference sequence). The CDR3 contains 15 residues. Trimming took 0 bases from V and 4 from J; bases not matched to a gene: 4. The CDR3 protein is CASSLGGTGIYGYTF. The CDR3 bases are TGTGCCAGCAGCTTGGGAGGGACAGGGATCTATGGCTACACCTTC.